The rows below give T cell receptor beta chains drawn from one sample of a study of PD-1 blockade in classical Hodgkin lymphoma. TCRdb keeps only in-frame clones here, not all; method: immunoSEQ multiplex PCR. The sample records fewer than 65,000 clones, roughly 90% being singletons. The sample in question was peripheral blood mononuclear cells (PBMCs), obtained at baseline. These receptors were taken from a human donor with classical Hodgkin lymphoma. CDR3s include the opening cysteine and the closing phenylalanine or tryptophan. Each record gives: clone size, J gene, V gene, D gene, CDR3 DNA, CDR3 protein. D genes are given only for firm matches. Clone size, where shown, is once, few, many, or a class for clones that have expanded.

clone_size: once
j_call: TRBJ2-5
v_call: TRBV7-3
d_call: -
cdr3_nt: TGTGCCACTAGTTGCCCGAAAGAGACCCAGTACTTC
cdr3_aa: CATSCPKETQYF

clone_size: once
j_call: TRBJ1-3
v_call: TRBV7-8
d_call: -
cdr3_nt: TGTGCCAGCAGCGCCGGGGCTGGAAACACCATATATTTT
cdr3_aa: CASSAGAGNTIYF

clone_size: once
j_call: TRBJ2-7
v_call: TRBV28
d_call: TRBD2
cdr3_nt: TGTGCCAGCAGCTATAAAGCGGGAACTCGCGAGCAGTACTTC
cdr3_aa: CASSYKAGTREQYF

clone_size: -
j_call: TRBJ2-7
v_call: TRBV27
d_call: -
cdr3_nt: TGTGCCAGCAGTCACGGCCTTGAGCAGTACTTC
cdr3_aa: CASSHGLEQYF

clone_size: -
j_call: TRBJ2-1
v_call: TRBV5-1
d_call: TRBD2
cdr3_nt: TGCGCCAGCAGCTTGCGACCACTAGCGGGAGTCAATGAGCAGTTCTTC
cdr3_aa: CASSLRPLAGVNEQFF

clone_size: -
j_call: TRBJ2-3
v_call: TRBV27
d_call: TRBD2
cdr3_nt: TGTGCCAGCAGTTTATTCTGGGAGGGAACAGATACGCAGTATTTT
cdr3_aa: CASSLFWEGTDTQYF

clone_size: -
j_call: TRBJ2-2
v_call: TRBV15
d_call: -
cdr3_nt: TGTGCCACCAGCAGAGATACTGGCGGGTACACCGGGGAGCTGTTTTTT
cdr3_aa: CATSRDTGGYTGELFF

clone_size: -
j_call: TRBJ1-1
v_call: TRBV18
d_call: -
cdr3_nt: TGTGCCAGCTCACCAGAAAGGGTACAGGCTTTCTTT
cdr3_aa: CASSPERVQAFF

clone_size: -
j_call: TRBJ1-2
v_call: TRBV20-1
d_call: -
cdr3_nt: TGCAGTGCTCGGGACATACTTGGCTACACCTTC
cdr3_aa: CSARDILGYTF

clone_size: -
j_call: TRBJ2-5
v_call: TRBV6-5
d_call: -
cdr3_nt: TGTGCCAGCAGTCGGGGGAGGGGGCAAGAGACCCAGTACTTC
cdr3_aa: CASSRGRGQETQYF

clone_size: -
j_call: TRBJ2-3
v_call: TRBV7-2
d_call: TRBD2
cdr3_nt: TGTGCCAGCAGCCAGTGGACGGGGGGGAGTGGAGATAGCACAGATACGCAGTATTTT
cdr3_aa: CASSQWTGGSGDSTDTQYF

clone_size: -
j_call: TRBJ1-3
v_call: TRBV28
d_call: -
cdr3_nt: TGTGCCAGCAGTTTCCGGGAGGGGATTTTCTCTGGAAACACCATATATTTT
cdr3_aa: CASSFREGIFSGNTIYF

clone_size: -
j_call: TRBJ2-7
v_call: TRBV7-9
d_call: -
cdr3_nt: TGTGCCAGCAGCCCCCCCCAGGTGAGCTCCTACGAGCAGTACTTC
cdr3_aa: CASSPPQVSSYEQYF

clone_size: -
j_call: TRBJ2-1
v_call: TRBV10-1
d_call: TRBD2
cdr3_nt: TGCGCCAGCAGTGAGGGCCCAGCGGGAGGTGAGCAGTTCTTC
cdr3_aa: CASSEGPAGGEQFF

clone_size: -
j_call: TRBJ2-6
v_call: TRBV5-1
d_call: -
cdr3_nt: TGCGCCAGCAGCTCCATTTCTGGGGCCAACGTCCTGACTTTC
cdr3_aa: CASSSISGANVLTF

clone_size: -
j_call: TRBJ1-6
v_call: TRBV28
d_call: TRBD1
cdr3_nt: TGTGCCAGTCGGGACAGGAGGTCGTATTCACCCCTCCACTTT
cdr3_aa: CASRDRRSYSPLHF

clone_size: -
j_call: TRBJ2-1
v_call: TRBV27
d_call: TRBD1
cdr3_nt: TGTGCCAGCAGTTGGGACAGCTACAATGAGCAGTTCTTC
cdr3_aa: CASSWDSYNEQFF

clone_size: -
j_call: TRBJ2-7
v_call: TRBV7-9
d_call: TRBD2
cdr3_nt: TGTGCCAGCAGCCGAAGCGGGGGCGACTCCTACGAGCAGTACTTC
cdr3_aa: CASSRSGGDSYEQYF

clone_size: -
j_call: TRBJ2-7
v_call: TRBV2
d_call: -
cdr3_nt: TGTGCCAGCAGTGGAGAGCGGTACGAGCAGTACTTC
cdr3_aa: CASSGERYEQYF

clone_size: -
j_call: TRBJ1-1
v_call: TRBV10-3
d_call: TRBD1
cdr3_nt: TGTGCCATCACCCACGGACAGGGATTTTCCGACACTGAAGCTTTCTTT
cdr3_aa: CAITHGQGFSDTEAFF

clone_size: -
j_call: TRBJ2-5
v_call: TRBV18
d_call: -
cdr3_nt: TGTGCCAGCTCACCACCGAGCGATGGGGAGACCCAGTACTTC
cdr3_aa: CASSPPSDGETQYF

clone_size: -
j_call: TRBJ2-2
v_call: TRBV30
d_call: -
cdr3_nt: TGTGCCTGGAGTGGGAAGAACACCGGGGAGCTGTTTTTT
cdr3_aa: CAWSGKNTGELFF

clone_size: once
j_call: TRBJ1-5
v_call: TRBV7-9
d_call: TRBD1
cdr3_nt: TGTGCCAGCAGCTTGGGGACAGTTCAGCCCCAGCATTTT
cdr3_aa: CASSLGTVQPQHF

clone_size: once
j_call: TRBJ1-5
v_call: TRBV7-8
d_call: TRBD1
cdr3_nt: TGTGCCAGCAGCACACGACCGGGACAGGGGGATTGGGGCAATCAGCCCCAGCATTTT
cdr3_aa: CASSTRPGQGDWGNQPQHF

clone_size: once
j_call: TRBJ2-7
v_call: TRBV11-2
d_call: TRBD1
cdr3_nt: TGTGCCAGCAGCTTAGGGGCCCGATGGGACAGGGGATGGTCCTACGAGCAGTACTTC
cdr3_aa: CASSLGARWDRGWSYEQYF

clone_size: -
j_call: TRBJ2-5
v_call: TRBV21-1
d_call: -
cdr3_nt: TGTGCCAGCAGCAATATTCCAGAGTACCAAGAGACCCAGTACTTC
cdr3_aa: CASSNIPEYQETQYF

clone_size: once
j_call: TRBJ2-1
v_call: TRBV7-9
d_call: -
cdr3_nt: TGTGCCAGCAGCTTAGCGCTGGTGAATGAGCAGTTCTTC
cdr3_aa: CASSLALVNEQFF

clone_size: -
j_call: TRBJ2-2
v_call: TRBV13
d_call: TRBD2
cdr3_nt: TGTGCCAGCAGCTTAGGGACTAGCGGGGACTCGAACACCGGGGAGCTGTTTTTT
cdr3_aa: CASSLGTSGDSNTGELFF

clone_size: -
j_call: TRBJ2-3
v_call: TRBV15
d_call: TRBD1
cdr3_nt: TGTGCCACCAGCAGAGGGGGCCTCAGGGGGCCGAGAGATACGCAGTATTTT
cdr3_aa: CATSRGGLRGPRDTQYF

clone_size: -
j_call: TRBJ1-5
v_call: TRBV28
d_call: -
cdr3_nt: TGTGCCAGCAGTTTATACAGGGAGGGCAATCAGCCCCAGCATTTT
cdr3_aa: CASSLYREGNQPQHF

clone_size: -
j_call: TRBJ2-5
v_call: TRBV7-2
d_call: -
cdr3_nt: TGTGCCAGCAGCTTAGCTTTTGGGCAAGAGACCCAGTACTTC
cdr3_aa: CASSLAFGQETQYF

clone_size: -
j_call: TRBJ2-7
v_call: TRBV6-1
d_call: -
cdr3_nt: TGTGCCAGCCTTGGTGGGCCCTCCTACGAGCAGTACTTC
cdr3_aa: CASLGGPSYEQYF

clone_size: -
j_call: TRBJ2-7
v_call: TRBV2
d_call: -
cdr3_nt: TGTGCCAGCAGGTCGACAGGAATCCACTACGAGCAGTACTTC
cdr3_aa: CASRSTGIHYEQYF

clone_size: -
j_call: TRBJ2-1
v_call: TRBV7-9
d_call: TRBD2
cdr3_nt: TGTGCCAGCAGCTTTAGCGGGGGGGCCGATGAGCAGTTCTTC
cdr3_aa: CASSFSGGADEQFF

clone_size: -
j_call: TRBJ2-7
v_call: TRBV6-1
d_call: -
cdr3_nt: TGTGCCAGCAGTCACTACGAGCAGTACTTC
cdr3_aa: CASSHYEQYF

clone_size: -
j_call: TRBJ1-4
v_call: TRBV10-2
d_call: TRBD1
cdr3_nt: TGCGCCAGCAGTGAGTCTTGGACAGGGAAGCCAACTAATGAAAAACTGTTTTTT
cdr3_aa: CASSESWTGKPTNEKLFF

clone_size: -
j_call: TRBJ2-1
v_call: TRBV5-1
d_call: TRBD2
cdr3_nt: TGCGCCAGCAGCTTGGCCAGCGGGAGGGCCTACAATGAGCAGTTCTTC
cdr3_aa: CASSLASGRAYNEQFF

clone_size: -
j_call: TRBJ2-2
v_call: TRBV11-2
d_call: TRBD2
cdr3_nt: TGTGCCAGCAGCACCCGGACTAGCGGGCCCCCCGGGGAGCTGTTTTTT
cdr3_aa: CASSTRTSGPPGELFF

clone_size: -
j_call: TRBJ2-1
v_call: TRBV4-1
d_call: -
cdr3_nt: TGCGCCAGCAGCCAGCACGCCAAGGTACGGGGTTATCCGAATGAGCAGTTCTTC
cdr3_aa: CASSQHAKVRGYPNEQFF